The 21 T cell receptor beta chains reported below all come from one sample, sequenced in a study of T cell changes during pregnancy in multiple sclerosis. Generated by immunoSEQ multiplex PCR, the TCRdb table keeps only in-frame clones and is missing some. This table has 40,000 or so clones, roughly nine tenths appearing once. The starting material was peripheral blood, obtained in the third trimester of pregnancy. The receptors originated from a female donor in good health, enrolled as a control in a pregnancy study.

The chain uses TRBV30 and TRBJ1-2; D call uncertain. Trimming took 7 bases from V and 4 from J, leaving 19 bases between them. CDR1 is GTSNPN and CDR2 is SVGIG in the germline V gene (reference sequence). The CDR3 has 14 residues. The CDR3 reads CASALEGSSYGYTF. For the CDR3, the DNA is TGTGCCTCAGCCTTGGAGGGCTCCAGCTATGGCTACACCTTC.

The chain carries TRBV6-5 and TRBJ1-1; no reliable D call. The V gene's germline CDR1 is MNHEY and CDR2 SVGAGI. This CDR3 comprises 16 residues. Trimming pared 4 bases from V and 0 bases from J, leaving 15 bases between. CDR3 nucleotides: TGTGCCAGCAGTTCCGCGAGGAGCCTCATGAACACTGAAGCTTTCTTT. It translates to CASSSARSLMNTEAFF.

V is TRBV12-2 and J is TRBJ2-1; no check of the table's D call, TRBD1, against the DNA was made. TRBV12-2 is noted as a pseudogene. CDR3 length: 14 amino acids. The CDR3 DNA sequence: TGTGCAAGTCGCCCAGGGGCCCCCTACAATGAGCAGTTCTTC. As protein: CASRPGAPYNEQFF.

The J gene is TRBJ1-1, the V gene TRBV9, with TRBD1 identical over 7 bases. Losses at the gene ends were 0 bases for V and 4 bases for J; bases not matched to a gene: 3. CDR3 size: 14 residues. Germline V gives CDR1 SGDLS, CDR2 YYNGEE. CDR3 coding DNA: TGTGCCAGCAGCGTAGATAGGGGGCTCACTGAAGCTTTCTTT. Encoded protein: CASSVDRGLTEAFF.

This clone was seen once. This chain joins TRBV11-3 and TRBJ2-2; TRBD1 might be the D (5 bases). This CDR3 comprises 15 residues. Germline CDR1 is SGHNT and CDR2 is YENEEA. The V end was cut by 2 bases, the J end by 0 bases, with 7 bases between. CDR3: CASSLTGTNTGELFF. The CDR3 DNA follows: TGTGCCAGCAGCTTAACAGGCACGAACACCGGGGAGCTGTTTTTT.

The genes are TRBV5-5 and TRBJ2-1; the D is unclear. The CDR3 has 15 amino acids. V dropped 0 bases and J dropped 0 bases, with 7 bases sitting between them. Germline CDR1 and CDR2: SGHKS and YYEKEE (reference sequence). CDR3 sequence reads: CASSLAVSSYNEQFF. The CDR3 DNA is TGTGCCAGCAGCTTGGCTGTGAGCTCCTACAATGAGCAGTTCTTC.

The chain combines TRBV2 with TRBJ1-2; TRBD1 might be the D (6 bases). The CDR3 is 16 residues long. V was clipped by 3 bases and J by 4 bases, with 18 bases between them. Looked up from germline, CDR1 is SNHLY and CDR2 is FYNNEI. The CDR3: CASSDGGQRYGYGYTF. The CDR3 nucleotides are TGTGCCAGCAGTGACGGGGGGCAAAGGTACGGCTATGGCTACACCTTC.

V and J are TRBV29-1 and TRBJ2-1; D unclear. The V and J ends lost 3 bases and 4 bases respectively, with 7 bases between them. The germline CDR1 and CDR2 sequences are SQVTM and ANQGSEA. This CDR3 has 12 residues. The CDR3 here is CSVDGGYNEQFF. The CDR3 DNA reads TGCAGCGTTGATGGCGGATACAATGAGCAGTTCTTC.

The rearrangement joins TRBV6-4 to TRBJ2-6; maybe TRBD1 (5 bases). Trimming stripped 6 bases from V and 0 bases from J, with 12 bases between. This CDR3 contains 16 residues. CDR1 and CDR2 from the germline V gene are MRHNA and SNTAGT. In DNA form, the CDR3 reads TGTGCCAGCAGCAACACAGGTTCCTCTGGGGCCAACGTCCTGACTTTC. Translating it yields CASSNTGSSGANVLTF.

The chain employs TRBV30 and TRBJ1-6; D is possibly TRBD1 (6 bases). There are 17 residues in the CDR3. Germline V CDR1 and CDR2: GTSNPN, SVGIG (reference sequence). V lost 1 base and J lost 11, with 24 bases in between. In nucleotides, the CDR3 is TGTGCCTGGAGTGCGCACCCCACAGGGAATTTGGGTCCACCCCTCCACTTT. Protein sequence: CAWSAHPTGNLGPPLHF.

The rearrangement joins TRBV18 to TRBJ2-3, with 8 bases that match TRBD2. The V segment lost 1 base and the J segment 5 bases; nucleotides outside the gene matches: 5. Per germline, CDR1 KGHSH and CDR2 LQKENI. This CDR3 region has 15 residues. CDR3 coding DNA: TGTGCCAGCTCACCACTCGGGGGGGCTGGAGATACGCAGTATTTT. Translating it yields CASSPLGGAGDTQYF.

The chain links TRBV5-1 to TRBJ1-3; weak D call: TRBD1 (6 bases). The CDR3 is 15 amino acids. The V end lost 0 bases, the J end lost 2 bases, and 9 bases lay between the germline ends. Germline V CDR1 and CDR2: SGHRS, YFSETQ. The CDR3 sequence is CASSLEHRAGNTIYF. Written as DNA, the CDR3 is TGCGCCAGCAGCTTGGAGCACAGGGCTGGAAACACCATATATTTT.

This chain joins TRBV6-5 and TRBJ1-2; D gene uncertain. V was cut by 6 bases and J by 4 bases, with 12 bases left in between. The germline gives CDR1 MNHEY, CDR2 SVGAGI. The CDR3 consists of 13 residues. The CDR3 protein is CASSRTASYGYTF. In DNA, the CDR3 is TGTGCCAGCAGCCGAACAGCCTCCTATGGCTACACCTTC.

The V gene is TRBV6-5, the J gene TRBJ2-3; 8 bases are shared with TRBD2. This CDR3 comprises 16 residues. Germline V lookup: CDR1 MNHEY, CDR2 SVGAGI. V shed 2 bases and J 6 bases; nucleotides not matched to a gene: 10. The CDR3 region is CASSYGPAGVADTQYF. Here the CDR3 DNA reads TGTGCCAGCAGTTACGGGCCAGCGGGAGTGGCGGATACGCAGTATTTT.

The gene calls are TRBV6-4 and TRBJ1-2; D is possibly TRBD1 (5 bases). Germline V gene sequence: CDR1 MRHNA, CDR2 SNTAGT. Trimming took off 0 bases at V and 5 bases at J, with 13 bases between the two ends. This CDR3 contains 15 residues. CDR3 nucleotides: TGTGCCAGCAGTGACTCTTCGGAGTCAGGGTATGGCTACACCTTC. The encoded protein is CASSDSSESGYGYTF.

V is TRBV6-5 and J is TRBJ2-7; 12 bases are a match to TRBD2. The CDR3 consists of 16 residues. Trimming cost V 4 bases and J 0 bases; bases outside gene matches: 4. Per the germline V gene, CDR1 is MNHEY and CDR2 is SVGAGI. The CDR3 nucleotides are TGTGCCAGCAGTTTCGGACTAGCGGGGAGCTCCTACGAGCAGTACTTC. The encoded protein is CASSFGLAGSSYEQYF.

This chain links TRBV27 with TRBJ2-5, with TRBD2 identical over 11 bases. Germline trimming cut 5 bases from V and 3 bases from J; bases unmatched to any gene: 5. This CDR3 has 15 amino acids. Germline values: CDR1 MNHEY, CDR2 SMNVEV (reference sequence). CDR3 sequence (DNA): TGTGCCAGCAGTCCGCTAGCGGGAGGAGAAGAGACCCAGTACTTC. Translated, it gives CASSPLAGGEETQYF.

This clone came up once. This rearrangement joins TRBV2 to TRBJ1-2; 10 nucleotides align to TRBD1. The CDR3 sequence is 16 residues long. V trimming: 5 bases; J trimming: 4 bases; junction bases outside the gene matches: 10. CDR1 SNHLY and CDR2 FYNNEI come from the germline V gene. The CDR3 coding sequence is TGTGCCAGCAGTTCCGGGACAGGGGCAAAGGGCTATGGCTACACCTTC. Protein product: CASSSGTGAKGYGYTF.

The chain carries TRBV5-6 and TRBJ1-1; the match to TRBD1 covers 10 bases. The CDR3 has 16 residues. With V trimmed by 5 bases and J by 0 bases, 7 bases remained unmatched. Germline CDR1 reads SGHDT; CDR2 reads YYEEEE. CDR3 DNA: TGTGCCAGCAGTCCGTGGGACAGGGGAATGAACACTGAAGCTTTCTTT. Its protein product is CASSPWDRGMNTEAFF. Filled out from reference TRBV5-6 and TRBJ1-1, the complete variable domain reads DAGVTQSPTHLIKTRGQQVTLRCSPKSGHDTVSWYQQALGQGPQFIFQYYEEEERQRGNFPDRFSGHQFPNYSSELNVNALLLGDSALYLCASSPWDRGMNTEAFFGQGTRLTVV.

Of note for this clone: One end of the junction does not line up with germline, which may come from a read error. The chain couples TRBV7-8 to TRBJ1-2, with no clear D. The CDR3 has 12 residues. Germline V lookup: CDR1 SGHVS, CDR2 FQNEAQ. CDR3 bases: TGTGCCAGCAGTTTAGACTCCTATGGCTACACCTTC. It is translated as CASSLDSYGYTF.

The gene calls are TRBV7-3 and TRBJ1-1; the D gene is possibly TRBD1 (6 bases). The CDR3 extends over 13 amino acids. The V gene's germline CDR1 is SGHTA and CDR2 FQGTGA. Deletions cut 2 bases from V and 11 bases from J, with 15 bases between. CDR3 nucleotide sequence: TGTGCCAGCAGCTTACGCCGGGACAAGGCGGCTTTCTTT. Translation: CASSLRRDKAAFF.